What follows is one T cell receptor beta chain and its context. Antigen specificity is unknown. The sample originates from a study of shared clonotypes between healthy human individuals. Study observations and caveats: Between a few donors, naive CD4 clonotypes were shared at a level of about 5%. Donor scarcity curtailed the genetic and exposure-history diversity represented herein.

TCRdb's table, derived via immunoSEQ multiplex PCR, lists solely in-frame clones and lacks some. Here the sample spans 2 million to 2.5 million clones, about 95% being singletons. The CDR3 extends over 13 amino acids. Trimming removed 6 bases at V and 7 bases at J, with 11 bases between. From germline, CDR1 is SGHRS and CDR2 YFSETQ. The rearrangement links TRBV5-1 to TRBJ1-6, with D tentatively TRBD1 (5 bases). This receptor was identified in a man between 18 and 29 years old in good health. Sequencing used naive CD4+ T cells sorted from blood. The sample's subset: CD45RA+ positively selected. DNA of the CDR3: TGCGCCAGCACACGGGACCCCAATTCACCCCTCCACTTT. It specifies CASTRDPNSPLHF.